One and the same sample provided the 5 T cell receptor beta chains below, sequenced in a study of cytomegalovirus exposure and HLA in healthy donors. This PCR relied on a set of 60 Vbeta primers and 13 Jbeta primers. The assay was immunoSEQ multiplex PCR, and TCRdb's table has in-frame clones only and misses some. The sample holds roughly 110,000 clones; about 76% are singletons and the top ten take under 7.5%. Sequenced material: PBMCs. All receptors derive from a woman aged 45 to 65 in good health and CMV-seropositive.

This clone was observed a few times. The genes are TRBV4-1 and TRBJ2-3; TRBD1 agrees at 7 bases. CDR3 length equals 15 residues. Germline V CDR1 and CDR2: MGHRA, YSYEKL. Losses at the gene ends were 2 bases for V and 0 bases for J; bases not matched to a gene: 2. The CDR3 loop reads CASSQLTGSTDTQYF. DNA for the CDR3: TGCGCCAGCAGCCAACTGACAGGGAGCACAGATACGCAGTATTTT.

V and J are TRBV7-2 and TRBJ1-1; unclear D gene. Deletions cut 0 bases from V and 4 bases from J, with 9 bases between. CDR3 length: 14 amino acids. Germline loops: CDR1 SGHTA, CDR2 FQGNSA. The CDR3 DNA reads TGTGCCAGCAGCTTAGCAGTTGGGAGCACTGAAGCTTTCTTT. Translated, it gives CASSLAVGSTEAFF.

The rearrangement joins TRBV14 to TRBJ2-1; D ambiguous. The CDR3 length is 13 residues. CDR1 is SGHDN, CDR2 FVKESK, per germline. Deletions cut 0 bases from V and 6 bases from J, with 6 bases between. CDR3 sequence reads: CASSQEGGNEQFF. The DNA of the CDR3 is TGTGCCAGCAGCCAAGAAGGCGGCAATGAGCAGTTCTTC.

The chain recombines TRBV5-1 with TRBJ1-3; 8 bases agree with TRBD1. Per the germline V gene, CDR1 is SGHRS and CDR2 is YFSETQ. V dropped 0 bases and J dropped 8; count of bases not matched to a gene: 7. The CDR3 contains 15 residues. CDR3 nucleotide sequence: TGCGCCAGCAGCTTGGCAGGGGGCGGTTTTGACACCATATATTTT. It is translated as CASSLAGGGFDTIYF.

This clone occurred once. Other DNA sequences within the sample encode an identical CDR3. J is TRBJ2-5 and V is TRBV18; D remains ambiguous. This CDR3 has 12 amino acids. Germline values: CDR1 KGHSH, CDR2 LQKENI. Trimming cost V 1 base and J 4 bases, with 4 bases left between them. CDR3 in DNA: TGTGCCAGCTCACCACAGAGAGAGACCCAGTACTTC. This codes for CASSPQRETQYF.